These T cell receptor beta chains were read from a single sample in a study of shared clonotypes between healthy human individuals. TCRdb's table, derived via immunoSEQ multiplex PCR, lists solely in-frame clones and lacks some. The sample has approximately 500,000 clones, 60% to 85% seen once. Sequenced sample: PBMCs. These receptor sequences come from a woman aged 40 to 55 in good health. Some clones in this sample may be carry-over from other donors' samples. The CDR3 runs from the conserved cysteine through the conserved F or W. Each record gives: D gene, clone size, CDR3 length, J gene, V gene, CDR3 protein, CDR3 DNA. D genes are given only for firm matches. Clone size is not always given. Where it is, it says once, few, many or a class for expanded clones.

NA,once,14,TRBJ2-7,TRBV14,CASSQVQASYEQYF,TGTGCCAGCAGCCAAGTACAGGCCTCCTACGAGCAGTACTTC
NA,NA,13,TRBJ1-6,TRBV7-9,CASSTTGNSPLHF,TGTGCCAGCAGCACCACAGGCAATTCACCCCTCCACTTT
TRBD1,few,11,TRBJ1-2,TRBV6-5,CASSTGVGYTF,TGTGCCAGCAGTACAGGGGTTGGCTACACCTTC
TRBD1,NA,14,TRBJ2-4,TRBV28,CASSLGQGANIQYF,TGTGCCAGCAGTTTGGGGCAGGGGGCAAACATTCAGTACTTC
TRBD1,once,14,TRBJ1-6,TRBV7-2,CASSSMGQFYPLHF,TGTGCCAGCAGCTCCATGGGACAGTTCTATCCCCTCCACTTT
NA,NA,16,TRBJ1-3,TRBV6-5,CASSYSWESSGNTIYF,TGTGCCAGCAGTTACTCTTGGGAAAGCTCTGGAAACACCATATATTTT
NA,NA,14,TRBJ2-5,TRBV5-4,CASSPLGPRQTQYF,TGTGCCAGCAGCCCCCTGGGGCCTCGGCAGACCCAGTACTTC
NA,NA,16,TRBJ2-3,TRBV4-2,CASSQWVRESTDTQYF,TGTGCCAGCAGCCAGTGGGTCCGGGAGAGCACAGATACGCAGTATTTT
NA,NA,16,TRBJ1-1,TRBV7-3,CASSLAGGPMNTEAFF,TGTGCCAGCAGCTTAGCCGGGGGGCCCATGAACACTGAAGCTTTCTTT
TRBD1,NA,14,TRBJ2-7,TRBV5-4,CASSLGQGAYEQYF,TGTGCCAGCAGCTTGGGACAGGGGGCCTACGAGCAGTACTTC
NA,NA,15,TRBJ2-2,TRBV5-1,CASSLGPQGSGELFF,TGCGCCAGCAGCTTGGGGCCACAGGGTTCCGGGGAGCTGTTTTTT
NA,NA,15,TRBJ2-5,TRBV18,CASSHTDSSQETQYF,TGTGCCAGCTCACACACGGACAGCTCCCAAGAGACCCAGTACTTC
NA,NA,14,TRBJ2-3,TRBV6-4,CASSEGYGIDTQYF,TGTGCCAGCAGTGAAGGCTACGGGATAGATACGCAGTATTTT
TRBD2,NA,16,TRBJ2-7,TRBV6-1,CASSEEPASGGYEQYF,TGTGCCAGCAGTGAAGAGCCGGCTAGCGGGGGTTACGAGCAGTACTTC
TRBD2,NA,13,TRBJ2-5,TRBV19,CASSGLGWETQYF,TGTGCCAGTAGCGGACTAGGTTGGGAGACCCAGTACTTC
TRBD1,once,13,TRBJ2-1,TRBV9,CASSVRDRDIQFF,TGTGCCAGCAGCGTCCGGGACAGGGATATACAGTTCTTC
NA,NA,13,TRBJ2-3,TRBV7-2,CASSLGLTDTQYF,TGTGCCAGCAGCTTAGGTCTGACAGATACGCAGTATTTT
TRBD1,NA,15,TRBJ1-1,TRBV28,CASSLTGAPNTEAFF,TGTGCCAGCAGTCTAACAGGGGCCCCGAACACTGAAGCTTTCTTT
TRBD2,once,15,TRBJ2-1,TRBV5-1,CASSQTSGRYNEQFF,TGCGCCAGCAGCCAGACTAGCGGGAGATACAATGAGCAGTTCTTC